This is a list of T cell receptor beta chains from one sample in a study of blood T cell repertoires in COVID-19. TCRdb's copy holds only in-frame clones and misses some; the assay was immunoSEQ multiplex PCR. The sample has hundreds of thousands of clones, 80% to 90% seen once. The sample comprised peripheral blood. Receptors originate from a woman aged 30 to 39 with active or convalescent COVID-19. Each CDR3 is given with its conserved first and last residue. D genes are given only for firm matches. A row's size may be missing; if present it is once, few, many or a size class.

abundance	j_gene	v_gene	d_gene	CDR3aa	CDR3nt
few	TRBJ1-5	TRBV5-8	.	CASSGGGFSNQPQHF	TGTGCCAGCAGCGGCGGGGGATTCAGCAATCAGCCCCAGCATTTT
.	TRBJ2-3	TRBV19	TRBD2	CASSIRWTGGPEDTQYF	TGTGCCAGTAGTATTCGGTGGACGGGAGGGCCCGAAGATACGCAGTATTTT
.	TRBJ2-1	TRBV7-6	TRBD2	CASSLRFGLAGGDEQFF	TGTGCCAGCAGCTTAAGATTTGGGCTAGCGGGAGGGGATGAGCAGTTCTTC
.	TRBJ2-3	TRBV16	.	CASSHTGTQITDTQYF	TGTGCCAGCAGCCACACCGGGACACAGATCACAGATACGCAGTATTTT
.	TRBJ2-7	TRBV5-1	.	CASSRRGKENLYEQYF	TGCGCCAGCAGCCGCAGAGGGAAAGAAAACCTCTACGAGCAGTACTTC
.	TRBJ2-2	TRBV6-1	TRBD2	CASSALGGISAGELFF	TGTGCCAGCAGTGCCTTGGGGGGGATTTCGGCCGGGGAGCTGTTTTTT
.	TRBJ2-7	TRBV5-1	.	CASSLSGDTYEQYF	TGCGCCAGCAGCTTGAGCGGGGACACCTACGAGCAGTACTTC
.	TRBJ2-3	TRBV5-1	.	CASSLRSGDTQYF	TGCGCCAGCAGCCTCCGCTCGGGAGATACGCAGTATTTT
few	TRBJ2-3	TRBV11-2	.	CATSGHSHGQYF	TGTGCCACCTCCGGACATTCGCACGGGCAGTATTTT
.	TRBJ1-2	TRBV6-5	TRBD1	CASSYRDRGYGYTF	TGTGCCAGCAGTTACCGCGACAGGGGCTATGGCTACACCTTC
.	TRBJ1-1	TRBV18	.	CASSRDIHEAFF	TGTGCCAGCTCACGGGACATCCATGAAGCTTTCTTT
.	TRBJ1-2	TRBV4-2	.	CASSQAAETDYGYTF	TGTGCCAGCAGCCAAGCGGCGGAAACGGACTATGGCTACACCTTC
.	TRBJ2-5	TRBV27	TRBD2	CASSLKRDGETQYF	TGTGCCAGCAGTTTGAAGCGGGACGGAGAGACCCAGTACTTC
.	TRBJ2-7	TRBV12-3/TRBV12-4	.	CASSFRGGYEQYF	TGTGCCAGCAGTTTCAGGGGAGGGTACGAGCAGTACTTC
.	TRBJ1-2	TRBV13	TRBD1	CASSLRQGSGYTF	TGTGCCAGCAGCCTCCGACAGGGATCTGGCTACACCTTC
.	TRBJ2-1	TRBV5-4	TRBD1	CASSLRTGAGNEQFF	TGTGCCAGCAGCTTAAGGACAGGGGCAGGGAATGAGCAGTTCTTC
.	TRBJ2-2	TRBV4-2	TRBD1	CASSQGIGQGAGGELFF	TGTGCCAGCAGCCAAGGAATTGGACAGGGGGCTGGCGGGGAGCTGTTTTTT
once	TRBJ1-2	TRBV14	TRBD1	CASSQATGNFYGYTF	TGTGCCAGCAGCCAAGCGACAGGGAATTTCTATGGCTACACCTTC
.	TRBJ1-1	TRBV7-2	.	CASSANRVSTEAFF	TGTGCCAGCAGCGCAAACAGGGTTAGCACTGAAGCTTTCTTT
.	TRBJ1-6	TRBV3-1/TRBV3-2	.	CASSQDIGRVDSPLHF	TGTGCCAGCAGCCAAGATATCGGCAGGGTCGATTCACCCCTCCACTTT
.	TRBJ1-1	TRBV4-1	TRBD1	CASSQGIGTGSTEAFF	TGCGCCAGCAGCCAAGGGATCGGGACAGGGAGTACTGAAGCTTTCTTT
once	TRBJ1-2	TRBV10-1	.	CASSESTEVATF	TGCGCCAGCAGTGAGTCGACAGAGGTGGCTACCTTC
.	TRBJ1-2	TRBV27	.	CASSLFPGANYGYTF	TGTGCCAGCAGTTTATTTCCGGGGGCTAACTATGGCTACACCTTC
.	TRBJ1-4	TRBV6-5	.	CASSYISTAGEKLFF	TGTGCCAGCAGTTACATTTCTACGGCAGGCGAAAAACTGTTTTTT
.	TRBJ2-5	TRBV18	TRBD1	CASSLGQVQETQYF	TGTGCCAGCTCACTGGGACAGGTACAAGAGACCCAGTACTTC
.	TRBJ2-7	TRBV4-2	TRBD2	CASSPTAGAYEQYF	TGTGCCAGCAGCCCGACGGCGGGGGCCTACGAGCAGTACTTC
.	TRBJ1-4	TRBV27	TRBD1	CASSDRVATNEKLFF	TGTGCCAGCTCTGACAGGGTCGCAACTAATGAAAAACTGTTTTTT
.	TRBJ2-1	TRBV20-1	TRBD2	CSAQRGEEQFF	TGCAGTGCGCAGCGGGGGGAGGAGCAGTTCTTC
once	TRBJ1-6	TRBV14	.	CASSHLGLLHSPLHF	TGTGCCAGCAGCCACCTAGGTCTACTACATTCACCCCTCCACTTT
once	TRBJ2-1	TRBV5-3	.	CARSLGKRRGRGSYNEQFF	TGTGCCAGAAGCTTGGGCAAGCGAAGGGGGCGGGGATCCTACAATGAGCAGTTCTTC
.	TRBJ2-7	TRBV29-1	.	CSVTGPNPYEQYF	TGCAGCGTCACAGGGCCTAACCCCTACGAGCAGTACTTC
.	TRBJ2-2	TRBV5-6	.	CASSLEAGVTGELFF	TGTGCCAGCAGCTTGGAGGCAGGGGTAACCGGGGAGCTGTTTTTT
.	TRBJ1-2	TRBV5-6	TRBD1	CASSFAPTGTANYGYTF	TGTGCCAGCAGCTTCGCACCTACCGGGACAGCCAACTATGGCTACACCTTC
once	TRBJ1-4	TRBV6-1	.	CASSETRTASYEKLFF	TGTGCCAGCAGTGAAACACGGACAGCGTCCTATGAAAAACTGTTTTTT
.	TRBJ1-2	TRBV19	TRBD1	CASNLQGGHYGYTF	TGTGCCAGTAACCTACAGGGGGGCCACTATGGCTACACCTTC
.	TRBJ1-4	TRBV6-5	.	CATTGWGPTNEKLFF	TGTGCCACCACGGGATGGGGGCCAACTAATGAAAAACTGTTTTTT
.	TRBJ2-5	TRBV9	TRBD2	CASSVALSLAGQETQYF	TGTGCCAGCAGCGTAGCTTTGTCACTAGCGGGGCAAGAGACCCAGTACTTC
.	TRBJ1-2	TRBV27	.	CASSLMMPTSYGYTF	TGTGCCAGCAGTTTAATGATGCCGACTAGCTATGGCTACACCTTC
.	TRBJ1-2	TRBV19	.	CASSISMTGYYGYTF	TGTGCCAGTAGTATATCGATGACAGGATACTATGGCTACACCTTC
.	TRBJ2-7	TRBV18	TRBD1	CASSRSIGQGAYEQYF	TGTGCCAGCTCACGATCTATCGGGCAGGGGGCCTACGAGCAGTACTTC
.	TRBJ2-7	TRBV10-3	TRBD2	CASGGGAEQYF	TGTGCCAGCGGGGGGGGAGCCGAGCAGTACTTC
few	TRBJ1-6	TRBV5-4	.	CASSSGQSNSPLHF	TGTGCCAGCAGCTCTGGACAGTCTAATTCACCCCTCCACTTT
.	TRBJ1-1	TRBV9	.	CASSVEAVGERAFF	TGTGCCAGCAGCGTAGAGGCGGTGGGAGAACGGGCTTTCTTT
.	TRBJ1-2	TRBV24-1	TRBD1	CATSDPDRGTRGALCGYTF	TGTGCCACCAGTGATCCCGACAGGGGAACTAGGGGGGCTCTATGTGGCTACACCTTC
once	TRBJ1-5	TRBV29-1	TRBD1	CSVVDTGVGQPQHF	TGCAGCGTTGTGGACACAGGGGTGGGTCAGCCCCAGCATTTT
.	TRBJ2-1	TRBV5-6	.	CASSLVWGRILTGTNEQFF	TGTGCCAGCAGCTTGGTATGGGGGCGCATCCTTACAGGGACCAATGAGCAGTTCTTC
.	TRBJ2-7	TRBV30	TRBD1	CAWSWDSHSSYEQYF	TGTGCCTGGAGTTGGGACAGCCACAGCTCCTACGAGCAGTACTTC
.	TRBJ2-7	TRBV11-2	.	CASSLAPGLDGYEQYF	TGTGCCAGCAGCTTAGCTCCGGGACTCGACGGCTACGAGCAGTACTTC
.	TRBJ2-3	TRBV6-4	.	CASSVERGDTQYF	TGTGCCAGCAGTGTGGAAAGGGGGGATACGCAGTATTTT
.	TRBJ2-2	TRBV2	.	CASSPRGGKYGELFF	TGTGCCAGCAGTCCCAGGGGAGGGAAGTACGGGGAGCTGTTTTTT
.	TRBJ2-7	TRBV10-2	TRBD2	CASSESKLAGGRSYEQYF	TGCGCCAGCAGTGAGTCGAAACTAGCGGGGGGCCGCTCCTACGAGCAGTACTTC
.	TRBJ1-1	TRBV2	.	CASSELLTEAFF	TGTGCCAGCAGTGAACTCCTAACTGAAGCTTTCTTT